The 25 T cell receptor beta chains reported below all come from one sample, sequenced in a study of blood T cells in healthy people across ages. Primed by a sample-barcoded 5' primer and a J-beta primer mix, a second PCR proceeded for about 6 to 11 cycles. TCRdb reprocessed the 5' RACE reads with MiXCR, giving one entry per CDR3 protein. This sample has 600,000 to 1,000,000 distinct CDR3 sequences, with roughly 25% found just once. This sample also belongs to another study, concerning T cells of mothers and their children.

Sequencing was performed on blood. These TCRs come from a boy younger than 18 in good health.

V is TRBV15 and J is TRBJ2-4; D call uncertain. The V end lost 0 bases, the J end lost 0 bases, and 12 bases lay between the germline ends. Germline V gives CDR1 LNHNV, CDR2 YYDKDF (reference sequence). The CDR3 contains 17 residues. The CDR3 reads CATSREVATLAKNIQYF. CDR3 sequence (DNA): TGTGCCACCAGCAGAGAGGTGGCCACTCTAGCCAAAAACATTCAGTACTTC.

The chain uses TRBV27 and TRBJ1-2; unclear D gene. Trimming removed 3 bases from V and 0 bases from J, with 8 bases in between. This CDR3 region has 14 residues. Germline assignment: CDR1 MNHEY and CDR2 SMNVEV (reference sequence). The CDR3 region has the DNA TGTGCCAGCAGTTTCCGGGCAGCTAACTATGGCTACACCTTC. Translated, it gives CASSFRAANYGYTF.

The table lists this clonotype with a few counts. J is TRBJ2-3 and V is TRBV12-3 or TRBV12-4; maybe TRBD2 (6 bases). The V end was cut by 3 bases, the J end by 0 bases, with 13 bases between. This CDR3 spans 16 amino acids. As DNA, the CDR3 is TGTGCCAGCAGTTTGGCCGGGACTTACAGCACAGATACGCAGTATTTT. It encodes CASSLAGTYSTDTQYF.

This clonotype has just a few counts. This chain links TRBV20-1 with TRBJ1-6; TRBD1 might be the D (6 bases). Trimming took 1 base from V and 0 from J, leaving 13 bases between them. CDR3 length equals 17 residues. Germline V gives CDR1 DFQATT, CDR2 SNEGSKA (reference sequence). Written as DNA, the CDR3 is TGCAGTGCTAGAGTAACAATAGGGGGCTCCTATAATTCACCCCTCCACTTT. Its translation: CSARVTIGGSYNSPLHF.

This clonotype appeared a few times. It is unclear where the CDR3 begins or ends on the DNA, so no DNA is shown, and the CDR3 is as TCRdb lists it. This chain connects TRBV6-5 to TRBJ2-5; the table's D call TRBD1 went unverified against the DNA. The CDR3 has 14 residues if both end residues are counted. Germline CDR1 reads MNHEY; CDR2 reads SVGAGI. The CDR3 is CASSTSGHLFEQYF.

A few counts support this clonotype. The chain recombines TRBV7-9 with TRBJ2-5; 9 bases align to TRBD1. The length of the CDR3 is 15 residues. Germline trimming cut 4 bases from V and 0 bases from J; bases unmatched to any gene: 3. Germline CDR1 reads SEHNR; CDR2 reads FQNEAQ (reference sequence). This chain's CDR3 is CASSSTGGDQETQYF. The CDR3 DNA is TGTGCCAGCAGCTCGACAGGGGGGGACCAAGAGACCCAGTACTTC.

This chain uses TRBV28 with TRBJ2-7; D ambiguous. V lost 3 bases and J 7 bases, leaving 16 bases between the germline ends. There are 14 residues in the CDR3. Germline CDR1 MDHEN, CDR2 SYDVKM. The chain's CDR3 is CASSFNEPYVEQYF. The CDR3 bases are TGTGCCAGCAGTTTCAACGAGCCGTATGTGGAGCAGTACTTC.

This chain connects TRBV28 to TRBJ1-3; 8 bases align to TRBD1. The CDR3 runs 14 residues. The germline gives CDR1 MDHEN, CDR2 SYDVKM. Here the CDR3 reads CGSGDRNSGNTIYF. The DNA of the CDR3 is TGTGGATCCGGGGACAGGAACTCTGGAAACACCATATATTTT.

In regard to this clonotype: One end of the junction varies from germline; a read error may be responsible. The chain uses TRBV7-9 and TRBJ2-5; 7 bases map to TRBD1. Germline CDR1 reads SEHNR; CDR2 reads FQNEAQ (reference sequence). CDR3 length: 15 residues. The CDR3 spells CASSLGTAKQGTQYF. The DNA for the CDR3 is TGTGCCAGCAGCTTGGGGACAGCTAAGCAAGGGACCCAGTACTTC.

Written as DNA, the CDR3 is TGTGCCAGCAGTTACCTCAACGAGCAGTACTTC. Translated, it gives CASSYLNEQYF. The rearrangement uses TRBV6-2 or TRBV6-3 and TRBJ2-5; D unclear. The closer fit of TRBJ2-7 to the DNA end suggests the J call may be wrong. The CDR3 is 11 residues long. Per germline, CDR1 MNHEY and CDR2 SVGEGT.

The CDR3 here is CASSPTHSLTGRLGNYGYTF. CDR3 DNA sequence: TGTGCCAGCAGTCCGACCCATTCCCTGACAGGTCGTCTGGGTAACTATGGCTACACCTTC. The chain recombines TRBV28 with TRBJ1-2; possible D gene TRBD1, 6 bases. V was pared by 5 bases and J by 1 base, with 29 bases between. The germline gives CDR1 MDHEN, CDR2 SYDVKM. The CDR3 has 20 amino acids.

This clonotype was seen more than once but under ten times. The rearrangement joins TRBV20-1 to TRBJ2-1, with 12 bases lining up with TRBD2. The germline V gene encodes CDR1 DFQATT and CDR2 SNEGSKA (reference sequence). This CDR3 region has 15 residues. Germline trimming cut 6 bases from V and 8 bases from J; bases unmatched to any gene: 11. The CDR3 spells CSASHLAGGPDEQFF. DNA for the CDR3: TGCAGTGCATCACACCTAGCGGGGGGGCCGGATGAGCAGTTCTTC.

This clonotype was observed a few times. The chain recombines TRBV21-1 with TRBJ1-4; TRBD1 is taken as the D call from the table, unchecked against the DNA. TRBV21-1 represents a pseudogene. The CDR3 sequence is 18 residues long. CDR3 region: CASSKGEFRRTGNEKLFF. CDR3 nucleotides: TGTGCCAGCAGCAAAGGAGAATTTCGCCGGACAGGGAATGAAAAACTGTTTTTT.

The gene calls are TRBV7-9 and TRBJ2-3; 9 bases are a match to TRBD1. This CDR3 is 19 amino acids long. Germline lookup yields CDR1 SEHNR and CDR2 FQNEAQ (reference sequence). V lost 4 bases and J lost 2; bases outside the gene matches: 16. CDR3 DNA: TGTGCCAGCAGCTCGACGAACTTAACAGGGGGCGGTGTCACAGATACGCAGTATTTT. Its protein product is CASSSTNLTGGGVTDTQYF.

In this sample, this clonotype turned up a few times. This chain's CDR3 is CASSLGTGNRSPLHF. The CDR3 coding sequence is TGTGCCAGCAGCTTAGGGACAGGGAATAGGTCACCCCTCCACTTT. The chain uses TRBV7-3 and TRBJ1-6; 9 nucleotides line up with TRBD1. The germline V gene has CDR1 SGHTA and CDR2 FQGTGA. CDR3 size: 15 residues. Losses at the gene ends were 2 bases for V and 10 bases for J; bases not matched to a gene: 6. The variable domain in full, completed from reference TRBV7-3 and TRBJ1-6, reads GAGVSQTPSNKVTEKGKYVELRCDPISGHTALYWYRQSLGQGPEFLIYFQGTGAADDSGLPNDRFFAVRPEGSVSTLKIQRTERGDSAVYLCASSLGTGNRSPLHFGNGTRLTVT.

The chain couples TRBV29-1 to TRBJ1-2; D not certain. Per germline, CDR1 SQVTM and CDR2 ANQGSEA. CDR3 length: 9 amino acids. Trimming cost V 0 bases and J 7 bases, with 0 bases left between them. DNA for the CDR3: TGCAGCGTTGAAGATGGCTACACCTTC. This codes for CSVEDGYTF.

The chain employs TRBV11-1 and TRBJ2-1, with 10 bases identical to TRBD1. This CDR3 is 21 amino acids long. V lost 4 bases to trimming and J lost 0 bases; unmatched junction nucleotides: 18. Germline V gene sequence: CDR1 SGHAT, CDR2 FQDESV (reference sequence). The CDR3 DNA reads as TGTGCCAGCAGCTCTGGATCCGGGACAGGGGTCTCGGCCCGCTCCTACAATGAGCAGTTCTTC. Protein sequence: CASSSGSGTGVSARSYNEQFF.

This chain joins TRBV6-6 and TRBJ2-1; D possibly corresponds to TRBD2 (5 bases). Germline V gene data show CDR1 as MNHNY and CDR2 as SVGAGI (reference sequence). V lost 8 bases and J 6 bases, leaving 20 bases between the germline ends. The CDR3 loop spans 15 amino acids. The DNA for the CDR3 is TGTGCCAGCTCCTCCCTAGCAACGAGCCTCAATGAGCAGTTCTTC. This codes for CASSSLATSLNEQFF.

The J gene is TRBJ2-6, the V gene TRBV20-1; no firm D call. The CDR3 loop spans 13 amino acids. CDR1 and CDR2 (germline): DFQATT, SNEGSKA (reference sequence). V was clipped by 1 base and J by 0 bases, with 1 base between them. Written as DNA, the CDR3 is TGCAGTGCTAGAGTCTCTGGGGCCAACGTCCTGACTTTC. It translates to CSARVSGANVLTF.

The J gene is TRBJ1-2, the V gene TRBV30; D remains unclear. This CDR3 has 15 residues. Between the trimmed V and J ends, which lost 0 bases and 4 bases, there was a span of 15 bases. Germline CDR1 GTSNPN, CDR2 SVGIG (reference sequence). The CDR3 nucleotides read TGTGCCTGGAGTGTAGGGCAGACACAAGCCTATGGCTACACCTTC. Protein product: CAWSVGQTQAYGYTF.

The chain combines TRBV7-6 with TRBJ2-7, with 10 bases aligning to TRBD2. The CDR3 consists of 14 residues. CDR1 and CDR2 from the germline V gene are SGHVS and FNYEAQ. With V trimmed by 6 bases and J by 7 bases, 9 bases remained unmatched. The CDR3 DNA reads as TGTGCCAGCAGTTTGGCTAGCGGGAGTGATGAGCAGTACTTC. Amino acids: CASSLASGSDEQYF. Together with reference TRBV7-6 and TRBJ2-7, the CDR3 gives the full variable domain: GAGVSQSPRYKVTKRGQDVALRCDPISGHVSLYWYRQALGQGPEFLTYFNYEAQQDKSGLPNDRFSAERPEGSISTLTIQRTEQRDSAMYRCASSLASGSDEQYFGPGTRLTVT.

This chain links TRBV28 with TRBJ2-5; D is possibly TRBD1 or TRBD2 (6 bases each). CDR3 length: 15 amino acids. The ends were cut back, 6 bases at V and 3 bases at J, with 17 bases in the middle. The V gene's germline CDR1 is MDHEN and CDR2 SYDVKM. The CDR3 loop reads CASSQGGDTEETQYF. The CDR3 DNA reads TGTGCCAGCAGCCAGGGCGGGGACACCGAAGAGACCCAGTACTTC.

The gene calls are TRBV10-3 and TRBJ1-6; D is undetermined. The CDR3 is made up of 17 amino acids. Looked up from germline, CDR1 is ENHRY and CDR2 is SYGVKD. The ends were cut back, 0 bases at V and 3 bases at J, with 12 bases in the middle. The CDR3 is CAISESAEAGYNSPLHF. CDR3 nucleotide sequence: TGTGCCATCAGTGAGTCGGCGGAGGCGGGCTATAATTCACCCCTCCACTTT.

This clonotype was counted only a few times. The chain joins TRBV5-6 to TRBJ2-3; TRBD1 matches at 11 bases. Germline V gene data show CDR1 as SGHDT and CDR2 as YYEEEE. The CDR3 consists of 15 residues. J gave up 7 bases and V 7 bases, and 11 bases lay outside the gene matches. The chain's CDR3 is CASFEGTGGLYTQYF. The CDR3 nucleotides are TGTGCCAGCTTCGAGGGGACAGGGGGACTGTATACGCAGTATTTT.

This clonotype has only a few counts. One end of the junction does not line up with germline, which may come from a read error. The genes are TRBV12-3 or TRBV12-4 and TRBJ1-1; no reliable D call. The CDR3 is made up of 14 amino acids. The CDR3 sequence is CASDRRELNTVAFF. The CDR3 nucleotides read TGTGCCAGCGATCGACGGGAGTTGAACACTGTAGCTTTCTTT.